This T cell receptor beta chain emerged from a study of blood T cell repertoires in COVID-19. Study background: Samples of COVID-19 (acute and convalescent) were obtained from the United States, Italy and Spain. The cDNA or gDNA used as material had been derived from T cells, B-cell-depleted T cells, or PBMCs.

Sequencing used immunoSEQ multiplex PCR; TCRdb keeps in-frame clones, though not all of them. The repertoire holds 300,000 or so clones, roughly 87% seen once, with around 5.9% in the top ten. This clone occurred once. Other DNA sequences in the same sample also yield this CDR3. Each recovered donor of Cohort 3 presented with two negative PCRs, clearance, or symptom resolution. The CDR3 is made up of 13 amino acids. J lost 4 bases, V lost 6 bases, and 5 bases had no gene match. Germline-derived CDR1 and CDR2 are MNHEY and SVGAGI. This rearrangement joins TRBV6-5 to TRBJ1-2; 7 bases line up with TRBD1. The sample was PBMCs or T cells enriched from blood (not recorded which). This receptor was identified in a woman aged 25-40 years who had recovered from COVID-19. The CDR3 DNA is TGTGCCAGCAGACGACAGGGCGGCTATGGCTACACCTTC. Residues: CASRRQGGYGYTF.